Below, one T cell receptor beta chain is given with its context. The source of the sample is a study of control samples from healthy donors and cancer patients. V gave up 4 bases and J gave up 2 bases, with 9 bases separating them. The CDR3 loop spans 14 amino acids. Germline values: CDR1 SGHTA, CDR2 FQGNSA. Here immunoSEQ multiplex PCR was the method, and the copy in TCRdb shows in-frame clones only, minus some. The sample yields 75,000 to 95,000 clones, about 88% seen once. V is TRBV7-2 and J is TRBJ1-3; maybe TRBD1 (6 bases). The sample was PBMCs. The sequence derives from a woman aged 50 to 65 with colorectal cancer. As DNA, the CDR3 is TGTGCCAGCAGCTACGGACAGACTGGAAACACCATATATTTT. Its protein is CASSYGQTGNTIYF.